This TCR beta chain was obtained from a study of PD-L1 blockade in urothelial cancer (dated 2017 in TCRdb). In the study overall: Every patient began therapy in about 2014 and was given atezolizumab 1,200 mg intravenously every 3 weeks. About nine tenths of the roughly 29 patients were males with bladder-origin urothelial cancer, and 18 of 29 reported a prior smoking history. Patients had an ECOG performance status of 0 or 1 and had received between 0 and 3 prior chemotherapy regimens. Blood samples were analyzed 3 weeks after the start of treatment (second dose) and 6 weeks after the start of treatment. Blood samples yielded a median of around 150,000 T cells and roughly 83,000 unique TCRs, with median clonality about 0.08. The study was an exploratory multi-omic analysis of somatic, immune and clinical correlates of response to PD-L1 blockade with atezolizumab in urothelial cancer. Pretreatment tumor samples, along with matched peripheral blood collected serially before and after atezolizumab treatment, underwent TCR sequencing. Durable clinical benefit was defined as a progression-free survival longer than 6 months, and TCR features were additionally tested against progression-free survival and overall survival. In the same patients, pretreatment tumors underwent whole exome sequencing and RNA sequencing in addition to TCR sequencing. About 10 patients achieved durable clinical benefit and fewer than 25 did not. Some 30 patients had pretreatment blood TCR-seq, roughly 25 had at least one posttreatment blood collection, and roughly 25 had tumor TCR-seq. Overall study results and their limits: Greater expansion of tumor-associated TCR clones in peripheral blood 3 weeks after the start of treatment was observed in patients with durable benefit (n ≈ 22, p = 0.022). Improved progression-free and overall survival was associated with having pretreatment peripheral blood TCR clonality below the median. Because of the small sample size (n ≈ 31) and the many exploratory analyses performed, the results are intended to be regarded as hypothesis-generating.

Each PCR received spiked-in synthetic TCR analog templates so that absolute template abundance could be estimated from read counts. The immunoSEQ assay was used to amplify TCRbeta CDR3 regions from genomic DNA with bias-controlled V and J gene primers. Sequencing of rearranged TCRbeta segments was done at approximately 20X coverage. The authors processed their data as follows. Clustering was used to correct sequencing errors, and CDR3s were annotated against IMGT so that V, D and J genes could be assigned. Out-of-frame and stop-codon sequences were excluded, and only productive TCRbeta rearrangements were used in downstream analyses. Clonality was computed as one minus Shannon entropy normalized by the log of the number of unique productive sequences. Clones differing between time points or between blood and tumor were identified by Fisher's exact test with Benjamini-Hochberg correction at adjusted p below 0.01. Sourced from immuneACCESS, this table was stored by TCRdb with only in-frame sequences that have V and J called. A share of the clones is absent; for the studies checked, an unresolved V gene accounts for under half, and the remainder has no known explanation. V, J and clone size are those of that table, while D and trimming were read from the DNA. A total of approximately 48,000 clones appear in this sample, about four fifths of them only once. About 10% of the sample is held by the ten biggest clonotypes.

The time point label here, explained by the study, means: pretreatment peripheral blood. The cohort comprised approximately 30 patients with locally advanced or metastatic urothelial carcinoma treated at Memorial Sloan Kettering on a trial protocol. Peripheral blood mononuclear cells were collected pretreatment and during treatment, at between 1 and 8 total time points per patient. The Qiagen DNeasy Blood extraction kit was used to purify genomic DNA from total PBMCs and tumor samples. PBMCs were collected pretreatment and during treatment, and were isolated and stored as previously described. On this clone itself: The target of this receptor is not known. No base qualities exist here, and no much larger clone lies one base off it.

The germline V end is reduced by 2 bases and the J end by 10 bases; junction bases left unmatched: 7. Per the germline V gene, MGHDK is the CDR1 and SYGVNS is the CDR2. The cysteine opens and the phenylalanine closes a CDR3 of 13 amino acids. Only the CDR3 portion is preserved as DNA: 39 bases, with reading frame beginning at the first base. This clonotype was sampled from a man aged 70 or older with urothelial cancer. Recombination joined TRBV25-1 with TRBJ1-2; TRBD1 fits 7 bases in the junction. The sample in question was PBMCs, obtained around atezolizumab (anti-PD-L1) treatment. The DNA is TGTGCCAGCAGTGAAAGGGCCAGGGGGACCTACACCTTC. Its protein product is CASSERARGTYTF.